The clone carrying this T cell receptor beta chain was counted many times. What it recognizes is unknown. Constant-segment primers were used for 5'RACE, and the resulting TCR alpha and TCR beta cDNA libraries carried sample barcodes and UMIs. TCRdb fed the 5' RACE reads into MiXCR, producing one record per CDR3 protein. The sample lists fewer than 250,000 distinct CDR3 sequences; 15% to 20% were seen once. These data come from a study of T-cell memory formation after mild COVID-19. Study-level background: Most TCR clusters belonged to a single donor.

Germline values: CDR1 SGDLS, CDR2 YYNGEE. The germline V and J ends were trimmed by 3 bases and 6 bases, with 16 bases remaining between them. CDR3 length equals 15 residues. Study-wide points: Pre-infection memory held some responding clones, suggesting pre-existing cross-reactive T cells responded.

This chain joins TRBV9 and TRBJ2-1; D is perhaps TRBD2 (6 bases). Sequencing was carried out using PBMCs or a T cell subset sorted from them (not recorded which). This clonotype was sampled from an adult woman who had mild COVID-19 (a few samples of this study predate the infection). Cell type and time point are not known. The CDR3 DNA is TGTGCCAGCAGCGGGAGGGGACGCGGCACCAATGAGCAGTTCTTC. It encodes CASSGRGRGTNEQFF.